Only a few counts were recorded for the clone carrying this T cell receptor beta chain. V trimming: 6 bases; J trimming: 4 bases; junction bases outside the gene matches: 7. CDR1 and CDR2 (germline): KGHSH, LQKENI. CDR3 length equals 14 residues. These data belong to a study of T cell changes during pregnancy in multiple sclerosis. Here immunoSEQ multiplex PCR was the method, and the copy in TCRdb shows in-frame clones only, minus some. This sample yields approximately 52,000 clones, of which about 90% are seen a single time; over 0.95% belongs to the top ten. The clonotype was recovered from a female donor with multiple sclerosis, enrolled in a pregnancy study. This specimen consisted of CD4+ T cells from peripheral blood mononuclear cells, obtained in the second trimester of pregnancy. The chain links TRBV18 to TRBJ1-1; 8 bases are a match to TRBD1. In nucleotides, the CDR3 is TGTGCCAGCTCGCGGATCCAGGGGGCCACTGAAGCTTTCTTT. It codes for CASSRIQGATEAFF. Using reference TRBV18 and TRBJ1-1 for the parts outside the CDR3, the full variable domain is NAGVMQNPRHLVRRRGQEARLRCSPMKGHSHVYWYRQLPEEGLKFMVYLQKENIIDESGMPKERFSAEFPKEGPSILRIQQVVRGDSAAYFCASSRIQGATEAFFGQGTRLTVV.